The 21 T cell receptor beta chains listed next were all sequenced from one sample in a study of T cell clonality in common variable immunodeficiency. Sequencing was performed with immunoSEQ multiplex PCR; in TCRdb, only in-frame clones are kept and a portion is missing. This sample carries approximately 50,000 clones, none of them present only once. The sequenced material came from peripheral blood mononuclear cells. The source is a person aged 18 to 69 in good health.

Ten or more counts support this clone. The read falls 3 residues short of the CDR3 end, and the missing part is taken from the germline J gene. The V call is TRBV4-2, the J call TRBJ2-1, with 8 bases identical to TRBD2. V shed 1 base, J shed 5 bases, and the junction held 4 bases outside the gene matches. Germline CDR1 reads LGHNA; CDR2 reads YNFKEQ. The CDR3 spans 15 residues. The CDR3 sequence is CASSQGSGGNNEQFF. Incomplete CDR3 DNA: TGTGCCAGCAGCCAAGGGAGCGGGGGTAACAATGAG.

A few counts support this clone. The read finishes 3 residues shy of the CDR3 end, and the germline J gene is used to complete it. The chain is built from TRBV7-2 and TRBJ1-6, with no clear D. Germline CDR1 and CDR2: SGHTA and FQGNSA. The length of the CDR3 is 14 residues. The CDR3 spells CASSHTVWSSTLHF. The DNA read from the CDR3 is TGTGCCAGCAGCCATACAGTGTGGAGTTCGACC.

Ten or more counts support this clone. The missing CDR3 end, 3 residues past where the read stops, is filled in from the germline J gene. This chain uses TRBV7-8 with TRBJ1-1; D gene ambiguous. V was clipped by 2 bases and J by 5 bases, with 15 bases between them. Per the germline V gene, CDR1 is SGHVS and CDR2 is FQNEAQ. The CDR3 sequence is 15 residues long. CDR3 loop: CASSLSPTRGTEAFF. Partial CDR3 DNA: TGTGCCAGCAGCTTAAGCCCGACCCGAGGGACTGAA.

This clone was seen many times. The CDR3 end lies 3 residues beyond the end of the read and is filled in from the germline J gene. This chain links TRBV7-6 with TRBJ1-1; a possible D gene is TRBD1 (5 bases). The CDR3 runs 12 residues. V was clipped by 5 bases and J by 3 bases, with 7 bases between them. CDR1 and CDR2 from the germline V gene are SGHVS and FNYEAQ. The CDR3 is CASSPGDTEAFF. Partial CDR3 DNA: TGTGCCAGCAGCCCGGGGGACACTGAA. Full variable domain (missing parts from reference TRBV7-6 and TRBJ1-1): GAGVSQSPRYKVTKRGQDVALRCDPISGHVSLYWYRQALGQGPEFLTYFNYEAQQDKSGLPNDRFSAERPEGSISTLTIQRTEQRDSAMYRCASSPGDTEAFFGQGTRLTVV.

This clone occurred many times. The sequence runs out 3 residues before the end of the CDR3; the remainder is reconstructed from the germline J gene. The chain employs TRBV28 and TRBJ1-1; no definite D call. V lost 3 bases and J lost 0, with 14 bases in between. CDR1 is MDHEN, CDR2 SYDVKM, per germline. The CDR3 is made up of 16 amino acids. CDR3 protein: CASSFFVKNMNTEAFF. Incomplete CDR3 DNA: TGTGCCAGCAGTTTTTTTGTCAAAAACATGAACACTGAA.

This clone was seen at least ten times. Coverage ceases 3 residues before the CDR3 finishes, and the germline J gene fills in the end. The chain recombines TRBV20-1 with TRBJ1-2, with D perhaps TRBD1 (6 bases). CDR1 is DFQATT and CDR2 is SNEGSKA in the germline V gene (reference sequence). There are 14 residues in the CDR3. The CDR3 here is CSARDWGLTAGYTF. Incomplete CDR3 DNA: TGCAGTGCTAGAGATTGGGGGCTGACAGCCGGC.

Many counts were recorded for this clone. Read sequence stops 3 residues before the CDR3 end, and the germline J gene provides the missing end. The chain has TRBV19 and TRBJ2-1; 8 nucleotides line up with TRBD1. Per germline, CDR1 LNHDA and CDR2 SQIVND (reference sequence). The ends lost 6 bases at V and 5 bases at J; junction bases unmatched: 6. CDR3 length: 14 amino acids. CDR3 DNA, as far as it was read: TGTGCCAGTAGCCGGGACAGGTTAGACAATGAG. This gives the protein CASSRDRLDNE. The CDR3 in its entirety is CASSRDRLDNEQFF.

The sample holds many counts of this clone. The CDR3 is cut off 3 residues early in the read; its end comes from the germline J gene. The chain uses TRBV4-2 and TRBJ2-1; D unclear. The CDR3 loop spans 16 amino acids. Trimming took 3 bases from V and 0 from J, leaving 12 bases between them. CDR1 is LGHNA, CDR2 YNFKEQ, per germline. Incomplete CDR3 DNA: TGTGCCAGCAGCCATAACCAGCGCTCCTCCTACAATGAG. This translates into CASSHNQRSSYNE. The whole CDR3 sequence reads CASSHNQRSSYNEQFF.

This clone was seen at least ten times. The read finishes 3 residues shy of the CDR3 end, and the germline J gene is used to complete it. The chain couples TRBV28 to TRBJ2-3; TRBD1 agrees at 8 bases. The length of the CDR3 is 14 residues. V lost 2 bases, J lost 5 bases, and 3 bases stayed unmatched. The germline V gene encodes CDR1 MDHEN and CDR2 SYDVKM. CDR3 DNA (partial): TGTGCCAGCAGTTTAGCAGGGGGCAAAGATACG. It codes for CASSLAGGKDT. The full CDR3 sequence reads CASSLAGGKDTQYF.

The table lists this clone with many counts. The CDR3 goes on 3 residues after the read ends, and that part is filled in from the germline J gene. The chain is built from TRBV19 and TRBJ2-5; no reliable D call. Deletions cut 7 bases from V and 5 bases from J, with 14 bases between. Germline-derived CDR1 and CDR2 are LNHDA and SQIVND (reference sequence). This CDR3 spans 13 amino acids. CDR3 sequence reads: CASIDSSRETQYF. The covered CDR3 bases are TGTGCCAGTATTGATTCCAGCAGGGAGACC.

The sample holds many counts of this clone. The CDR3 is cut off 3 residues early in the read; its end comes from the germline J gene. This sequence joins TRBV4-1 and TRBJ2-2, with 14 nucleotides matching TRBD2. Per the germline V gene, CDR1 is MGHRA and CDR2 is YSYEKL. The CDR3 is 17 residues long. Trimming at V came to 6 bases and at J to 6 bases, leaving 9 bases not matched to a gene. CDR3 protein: CASSRLAGGPMAGELFF. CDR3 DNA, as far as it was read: TGCGCCAGCAGTCGACTAGCGGGGGGGCCGATGGCCGGGGAG.

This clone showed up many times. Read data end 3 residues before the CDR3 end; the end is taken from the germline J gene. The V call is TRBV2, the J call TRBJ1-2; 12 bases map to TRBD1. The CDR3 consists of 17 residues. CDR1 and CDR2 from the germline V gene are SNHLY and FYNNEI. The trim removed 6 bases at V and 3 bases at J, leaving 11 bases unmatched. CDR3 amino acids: CASSIPGQGAVDYGYTF. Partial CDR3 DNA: TGTGCCAGCAGCATACCGGGACAGGGGGCTGTAGACTATGGC.

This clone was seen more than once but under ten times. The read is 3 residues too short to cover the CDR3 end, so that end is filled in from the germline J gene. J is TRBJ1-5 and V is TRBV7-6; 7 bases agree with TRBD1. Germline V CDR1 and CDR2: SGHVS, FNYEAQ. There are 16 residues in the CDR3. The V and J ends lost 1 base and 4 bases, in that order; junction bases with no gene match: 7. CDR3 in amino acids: CASSLEGRGANQPQHF. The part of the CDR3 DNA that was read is TGTGCCAGCAGCTTAGAGGGCAGGGGGGCAAATCAGCCC.

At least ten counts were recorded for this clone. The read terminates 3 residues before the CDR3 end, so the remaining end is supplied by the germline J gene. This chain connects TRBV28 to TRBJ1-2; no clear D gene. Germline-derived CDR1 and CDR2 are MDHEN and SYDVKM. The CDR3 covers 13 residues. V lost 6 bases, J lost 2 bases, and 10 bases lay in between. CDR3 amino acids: CASRPGVNYGYTF. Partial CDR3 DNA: TGTGCCAGCAGACCAGGAGTAAACTATGGC.

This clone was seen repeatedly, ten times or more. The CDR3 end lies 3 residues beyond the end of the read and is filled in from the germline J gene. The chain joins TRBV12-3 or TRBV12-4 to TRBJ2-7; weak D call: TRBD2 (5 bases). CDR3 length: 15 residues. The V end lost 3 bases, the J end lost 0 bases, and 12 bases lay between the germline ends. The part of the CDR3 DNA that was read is TGTGCCAGCAGTTTCCGGCGGGCAAGCTCCTACGAG. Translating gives CASSFRRASSYE. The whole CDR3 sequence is CASSFRRASSYEQYF.

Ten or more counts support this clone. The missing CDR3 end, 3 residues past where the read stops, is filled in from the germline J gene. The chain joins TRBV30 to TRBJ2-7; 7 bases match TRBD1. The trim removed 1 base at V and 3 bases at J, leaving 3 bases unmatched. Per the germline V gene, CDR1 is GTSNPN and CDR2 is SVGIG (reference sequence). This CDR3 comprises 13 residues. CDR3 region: CAWSGGTVYEQYF. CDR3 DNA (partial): TGTGCCTGGAGTGGAGGGACAGTCTACGAG.

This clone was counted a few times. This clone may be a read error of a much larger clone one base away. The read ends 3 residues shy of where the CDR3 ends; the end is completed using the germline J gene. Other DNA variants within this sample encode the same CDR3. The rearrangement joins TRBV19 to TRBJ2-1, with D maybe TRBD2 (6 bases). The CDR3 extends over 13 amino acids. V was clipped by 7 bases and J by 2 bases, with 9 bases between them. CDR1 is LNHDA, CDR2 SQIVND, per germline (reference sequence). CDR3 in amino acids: CASTAGTYNEQFF. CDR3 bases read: TGTGCCAGTACCGCGGGGACCTACAATGAG.

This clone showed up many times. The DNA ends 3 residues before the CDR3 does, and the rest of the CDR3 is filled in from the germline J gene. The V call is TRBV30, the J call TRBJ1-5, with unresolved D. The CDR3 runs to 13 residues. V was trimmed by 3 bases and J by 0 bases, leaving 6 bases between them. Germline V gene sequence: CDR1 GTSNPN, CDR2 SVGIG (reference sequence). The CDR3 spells CAWSLGSNQPQHF. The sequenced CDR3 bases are TGTGCCTGGAGCCTAGGTAGCAATCAGCCC.

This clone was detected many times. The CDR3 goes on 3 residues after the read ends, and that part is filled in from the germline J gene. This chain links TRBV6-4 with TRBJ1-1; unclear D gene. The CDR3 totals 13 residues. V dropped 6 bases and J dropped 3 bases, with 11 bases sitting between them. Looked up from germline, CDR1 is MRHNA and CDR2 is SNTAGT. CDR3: CASSSRGDTEAFF. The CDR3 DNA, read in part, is TGTGCCAGCAGCTCCCGGGGAGACACTGAA.

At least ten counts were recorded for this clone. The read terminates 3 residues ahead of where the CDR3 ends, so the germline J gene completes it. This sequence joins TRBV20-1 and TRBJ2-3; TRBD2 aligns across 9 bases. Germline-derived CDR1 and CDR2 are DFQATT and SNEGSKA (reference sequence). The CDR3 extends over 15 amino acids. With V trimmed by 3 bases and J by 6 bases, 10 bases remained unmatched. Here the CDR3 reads CSASLIAGAGDTQYF. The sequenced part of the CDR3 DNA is TGCAGTGCTAGTCTGATAGCGGGAGCGGGCGATACG.

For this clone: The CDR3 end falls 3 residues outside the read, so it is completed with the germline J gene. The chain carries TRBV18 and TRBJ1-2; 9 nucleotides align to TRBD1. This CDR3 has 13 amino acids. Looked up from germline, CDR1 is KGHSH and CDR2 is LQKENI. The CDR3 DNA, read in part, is TGTGCCAGCTCTTGGGACAGGGCTCAAGGC. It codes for CASSWDRAQG. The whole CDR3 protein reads CASSWDRAQGYTF.